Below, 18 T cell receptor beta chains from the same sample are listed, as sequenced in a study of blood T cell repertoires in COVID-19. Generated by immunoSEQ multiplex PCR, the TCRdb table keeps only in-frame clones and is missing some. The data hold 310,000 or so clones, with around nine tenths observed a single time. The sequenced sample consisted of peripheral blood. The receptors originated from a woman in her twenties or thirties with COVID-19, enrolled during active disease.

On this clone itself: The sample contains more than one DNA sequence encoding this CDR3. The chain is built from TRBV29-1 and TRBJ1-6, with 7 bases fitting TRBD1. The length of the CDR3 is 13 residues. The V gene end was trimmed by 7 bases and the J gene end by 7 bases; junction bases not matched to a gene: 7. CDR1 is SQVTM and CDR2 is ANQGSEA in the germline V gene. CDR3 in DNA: TGCAGCGCGGGACAGTCTATCAATTCACCCCTCCACTTT. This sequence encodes CSAGQSINSPLHF.

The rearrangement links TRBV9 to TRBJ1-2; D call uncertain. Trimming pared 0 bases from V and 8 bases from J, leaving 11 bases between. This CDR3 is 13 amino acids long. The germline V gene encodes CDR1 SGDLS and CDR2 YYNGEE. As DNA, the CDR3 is TGTGCCAGCAGCGTAGGACGGCTCGGGGGCTACACCTTC. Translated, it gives CASSVGRLGGYTF. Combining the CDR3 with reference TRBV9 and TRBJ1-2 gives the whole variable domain DSGVTQTPKHLITATGQRVTLRCSPRSGDLSVYWYQQSLDQGLQFLIQYYNGEERAKGNILERFSAQQFPDLHSELNLSSLELGDSALYFCASSVGRLGGYTFGSGTRLTVV.

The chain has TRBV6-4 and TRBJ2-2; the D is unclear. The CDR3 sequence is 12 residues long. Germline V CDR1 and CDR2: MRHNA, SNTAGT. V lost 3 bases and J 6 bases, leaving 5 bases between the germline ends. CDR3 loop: CASSDRAGELFF. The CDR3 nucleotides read TGTGCCAGCAGTGATCGGGCCGGGGAGCTGTTTTTT.

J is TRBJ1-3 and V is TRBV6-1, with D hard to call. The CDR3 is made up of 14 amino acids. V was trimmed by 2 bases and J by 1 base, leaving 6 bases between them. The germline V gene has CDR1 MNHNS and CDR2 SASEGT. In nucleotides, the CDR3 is TGTGCCAGCAGTGAACGTTATTCTGGAAACACCATATATTTT. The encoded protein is CASSERYSGNTIYF.

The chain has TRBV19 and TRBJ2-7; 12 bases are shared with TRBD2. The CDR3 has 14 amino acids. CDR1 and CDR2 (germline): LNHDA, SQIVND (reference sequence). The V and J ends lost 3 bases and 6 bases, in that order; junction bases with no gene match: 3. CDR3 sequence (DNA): TGTGCCAGTAGTATGCTAGCGGGAGGGCCCGAGCAGTACTTC. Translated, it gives CASSMLAGGPEQYF. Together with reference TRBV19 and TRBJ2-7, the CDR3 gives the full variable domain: DGGITQSPKYLFRKEGQNVTLSCEQNLNHDAMYWYRQDPGQGLRLIYYSQIVNDFQKGDIAEGYSVSREKKESFPLTVTSAQKNPTAFYLCASSMLAGGPEQYFGPGTRLTVT.

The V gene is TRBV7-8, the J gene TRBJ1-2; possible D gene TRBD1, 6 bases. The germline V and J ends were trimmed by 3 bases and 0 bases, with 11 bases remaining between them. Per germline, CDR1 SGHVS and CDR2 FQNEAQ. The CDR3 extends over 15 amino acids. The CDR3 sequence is CASSLGATPNYGYTF. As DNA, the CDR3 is TGTGCCAGCAGCTTGGGGGCGACCCCTAACTATGGCTACACCTTC.

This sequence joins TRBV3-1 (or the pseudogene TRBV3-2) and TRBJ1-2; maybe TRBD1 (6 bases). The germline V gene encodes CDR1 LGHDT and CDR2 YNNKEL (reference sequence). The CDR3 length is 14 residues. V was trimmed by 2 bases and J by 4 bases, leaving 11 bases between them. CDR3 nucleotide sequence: TGTGCCAGCAGCCAAAGGGGGTCCGGCTATGGCTACACCTTC. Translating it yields CASSQRGSGYGYTF.

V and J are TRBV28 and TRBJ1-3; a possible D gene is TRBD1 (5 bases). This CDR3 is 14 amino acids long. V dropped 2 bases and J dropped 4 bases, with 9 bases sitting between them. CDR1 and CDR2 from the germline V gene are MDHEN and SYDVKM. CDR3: CASSLGGSGNTIYF. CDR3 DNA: TGTGCCAGCAGTTTAGGGGGGTCCGGAAACACCATATATTTT.

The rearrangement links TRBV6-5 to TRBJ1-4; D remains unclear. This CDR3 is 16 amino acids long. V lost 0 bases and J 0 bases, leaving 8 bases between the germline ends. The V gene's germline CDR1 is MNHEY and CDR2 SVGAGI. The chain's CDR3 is CASSYSPVATNEKLFF. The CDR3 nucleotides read TGTGCCAGCAGTTACTCCCCCGTTGCAACTAATGAAAAACTGTTTTTT.

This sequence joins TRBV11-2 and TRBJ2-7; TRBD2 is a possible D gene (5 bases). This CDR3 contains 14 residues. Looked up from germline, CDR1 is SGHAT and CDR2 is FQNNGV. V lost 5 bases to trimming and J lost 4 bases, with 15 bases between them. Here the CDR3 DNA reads TGTGCCAGCAGCCTAGGGCGGGTCGGATACGAGCAGTACTTC. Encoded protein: CASSLGRVGYEQYF.

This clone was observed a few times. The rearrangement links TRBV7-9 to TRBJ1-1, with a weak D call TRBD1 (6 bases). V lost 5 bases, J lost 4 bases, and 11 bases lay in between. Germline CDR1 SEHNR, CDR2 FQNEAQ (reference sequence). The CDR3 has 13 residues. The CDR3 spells CASSQGQSTEAFF. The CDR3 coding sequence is TGTGCCAGCAGCCAGGGACAATCCACTGAAGCTTTCTTT. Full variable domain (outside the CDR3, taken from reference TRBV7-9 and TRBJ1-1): DTGVSQNPRHKITKRGQNVTFRCDPISEHNRLYWYRQTLGQGPEFLTYFQNEAQLEKSRLLSDRFSAERPKGSFSTLEIQRTEQGDSAMYLCASSQGQSTEAFFGQGTRLTVV.

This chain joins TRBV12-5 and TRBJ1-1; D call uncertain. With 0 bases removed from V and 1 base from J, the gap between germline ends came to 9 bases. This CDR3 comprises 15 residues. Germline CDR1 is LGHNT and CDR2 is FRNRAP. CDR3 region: CASGLVVSGNTEAFF. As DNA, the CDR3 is TGTGCTAGTGGTTTGGTAGTATCGGGGAACACTGAAGCTTTCTTT.

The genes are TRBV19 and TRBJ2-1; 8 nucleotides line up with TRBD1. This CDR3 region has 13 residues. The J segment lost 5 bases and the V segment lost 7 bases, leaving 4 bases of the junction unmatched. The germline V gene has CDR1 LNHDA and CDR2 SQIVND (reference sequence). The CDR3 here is CASKLQGDNEQFF. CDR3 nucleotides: TGTGCCAGTAAACTACAGGGGGACAATGAGCAGTTCTTC.

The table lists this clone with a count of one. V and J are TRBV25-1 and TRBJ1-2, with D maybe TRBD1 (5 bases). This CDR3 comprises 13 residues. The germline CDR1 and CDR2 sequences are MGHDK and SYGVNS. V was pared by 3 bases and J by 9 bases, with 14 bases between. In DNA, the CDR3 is TGTGCCAGCAGTGATTTATCGCAGGGTAGCTACACCTTC. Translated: CASSDLSQGSYTF.

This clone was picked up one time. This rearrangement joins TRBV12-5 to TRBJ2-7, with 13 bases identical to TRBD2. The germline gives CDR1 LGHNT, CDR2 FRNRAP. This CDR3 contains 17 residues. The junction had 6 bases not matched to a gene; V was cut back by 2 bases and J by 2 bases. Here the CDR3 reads CASGLTTSGREPYEQYF. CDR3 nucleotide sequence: TGTGCTAGTGGTTTGACCACTAGCGGGAGGGAACCCTACGAGCAGTACTTC.

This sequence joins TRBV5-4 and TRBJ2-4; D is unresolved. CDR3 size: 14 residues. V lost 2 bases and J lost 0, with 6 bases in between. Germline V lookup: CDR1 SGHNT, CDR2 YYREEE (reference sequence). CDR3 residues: CASSLSLAKNIQYF. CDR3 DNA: TGTGCCAGCAGCTTATCACTAGCCAAAAACATTCAGTACTTC.

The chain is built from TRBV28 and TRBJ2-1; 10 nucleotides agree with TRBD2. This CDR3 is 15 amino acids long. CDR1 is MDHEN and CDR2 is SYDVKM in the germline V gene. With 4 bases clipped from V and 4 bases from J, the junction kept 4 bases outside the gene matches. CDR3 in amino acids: CASSSLSGRYNEQFF. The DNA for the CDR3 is TGTGCCAGCAGTTCCCTTAGCGGGAGGTACAATGAGCAGTTCTTC.

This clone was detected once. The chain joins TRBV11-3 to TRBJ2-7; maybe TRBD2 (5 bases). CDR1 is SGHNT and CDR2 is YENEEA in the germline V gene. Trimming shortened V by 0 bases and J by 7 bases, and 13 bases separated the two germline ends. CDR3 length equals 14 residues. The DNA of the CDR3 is TGTGCCAGCAGCTTAGATCCGCGGGCAGTGGAGCAGTACTTC. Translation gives CASSLDPRAVEQYF.